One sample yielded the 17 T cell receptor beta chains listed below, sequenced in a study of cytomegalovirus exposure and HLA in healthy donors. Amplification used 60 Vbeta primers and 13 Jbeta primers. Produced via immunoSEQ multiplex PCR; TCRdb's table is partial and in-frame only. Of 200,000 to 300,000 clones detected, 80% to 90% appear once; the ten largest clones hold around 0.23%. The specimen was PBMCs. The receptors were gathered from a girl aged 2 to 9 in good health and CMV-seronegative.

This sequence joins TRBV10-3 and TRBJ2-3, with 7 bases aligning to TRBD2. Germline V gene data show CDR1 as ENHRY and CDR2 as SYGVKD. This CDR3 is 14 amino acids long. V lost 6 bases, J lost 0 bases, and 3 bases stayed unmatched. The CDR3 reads CAIRTSTSTDTQYF. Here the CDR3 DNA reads TGTGCCATCAGGACTAGCACTAGCACAGATACGCAGTATTTT.

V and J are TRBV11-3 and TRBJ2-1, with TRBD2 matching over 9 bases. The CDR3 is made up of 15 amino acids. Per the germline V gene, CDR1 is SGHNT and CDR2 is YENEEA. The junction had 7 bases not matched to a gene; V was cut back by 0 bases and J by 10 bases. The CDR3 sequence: CASSLEGGRAREQFF. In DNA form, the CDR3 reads TGTGCCAGCAGCTTAGAGGGCGGGAGGGCTCGGGAGCAGTTCTTC.

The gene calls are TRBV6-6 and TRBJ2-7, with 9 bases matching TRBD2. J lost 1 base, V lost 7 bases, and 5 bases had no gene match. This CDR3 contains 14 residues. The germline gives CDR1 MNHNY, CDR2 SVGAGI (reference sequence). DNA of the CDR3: TGTGCCAGCACGGAACTAGCGGGTTCCTACGAGCAGTACTTC. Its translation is CASTELAGSYEQYF.

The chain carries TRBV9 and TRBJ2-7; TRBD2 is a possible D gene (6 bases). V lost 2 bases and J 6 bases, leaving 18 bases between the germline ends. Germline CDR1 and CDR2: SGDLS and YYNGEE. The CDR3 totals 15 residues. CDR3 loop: CASSVVPGRGGEQYF. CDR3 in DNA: TGTGCCAGCAGCGTGGTTCCGGGACGGGGAGGCGAGCAGTACTTC.

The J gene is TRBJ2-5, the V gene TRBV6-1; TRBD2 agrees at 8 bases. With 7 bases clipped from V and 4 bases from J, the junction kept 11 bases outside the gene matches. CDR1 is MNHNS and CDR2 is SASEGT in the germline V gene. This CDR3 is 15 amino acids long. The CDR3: CASTPRGGIGETQYF. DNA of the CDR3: TGTGCCAGCACTCCCCGGGGGGGTATCGGAGAGACCCAGTACTTC.

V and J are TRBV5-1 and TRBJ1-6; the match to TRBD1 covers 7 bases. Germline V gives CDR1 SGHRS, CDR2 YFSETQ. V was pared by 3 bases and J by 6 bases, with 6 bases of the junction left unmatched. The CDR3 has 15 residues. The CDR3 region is CASSSGQEGNSPLHF. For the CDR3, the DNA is TGCGCCAGCAGCTCAGGACAGGAGGGTAATTCACCCCTCCACTTT. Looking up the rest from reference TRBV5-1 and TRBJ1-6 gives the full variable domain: KAGVTQTPRYLIKTRGQQVTLSCSPISGHRSVSWYQQTPGQGLQFLFEYFSETQRNKGNFPGRFSGRQFSNSRSEMNVSTLELGDSALYLCASSSGQEGNSPLHFGNGTRLTVT.

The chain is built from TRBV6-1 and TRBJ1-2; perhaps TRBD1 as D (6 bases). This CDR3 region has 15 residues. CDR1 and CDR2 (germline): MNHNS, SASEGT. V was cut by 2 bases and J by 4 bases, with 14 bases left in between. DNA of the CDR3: TGTGCCAGCAGTGAATACGAGGGGGTGCTCTATGGCTACACCTTC. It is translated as CASSEYEGVLYGYTF.

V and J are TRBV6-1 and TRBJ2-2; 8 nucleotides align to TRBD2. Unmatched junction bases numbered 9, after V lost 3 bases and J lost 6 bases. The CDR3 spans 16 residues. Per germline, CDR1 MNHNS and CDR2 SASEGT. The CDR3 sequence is CASSETGTRSPGELFF. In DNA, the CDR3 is TGTGCCAGCAGTGAGACCGGGACTAGATCGCCCGGGGAGCTGTTTTTT.

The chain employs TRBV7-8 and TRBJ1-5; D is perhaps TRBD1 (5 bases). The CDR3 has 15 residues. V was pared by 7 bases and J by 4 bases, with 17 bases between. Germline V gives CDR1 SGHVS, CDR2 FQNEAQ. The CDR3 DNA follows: TGTGCCAGCACCGGAGGGGCAGGGCAAAATCAGCCCCAGCATTTT. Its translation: CASTGGAGQNQPQHF.

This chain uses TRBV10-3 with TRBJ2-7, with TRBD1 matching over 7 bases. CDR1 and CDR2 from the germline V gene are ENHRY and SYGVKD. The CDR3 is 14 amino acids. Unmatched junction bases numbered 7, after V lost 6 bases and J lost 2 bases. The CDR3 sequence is CAIRQLQGPYEQYF. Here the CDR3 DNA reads TGTGCCATCAGACAACTACAGGGGCCCTACGAGCAGTACTTC.

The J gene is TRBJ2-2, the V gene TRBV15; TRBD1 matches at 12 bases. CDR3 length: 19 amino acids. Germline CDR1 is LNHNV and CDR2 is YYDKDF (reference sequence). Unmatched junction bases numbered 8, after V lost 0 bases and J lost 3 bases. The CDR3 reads CATSRDLRGQGAYTGELFF. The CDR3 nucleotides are TGTGCCACCAGCAGAGATCTAAGGGGACAGGGGGCGTACACCGGGGAGCTGTTTTTT.

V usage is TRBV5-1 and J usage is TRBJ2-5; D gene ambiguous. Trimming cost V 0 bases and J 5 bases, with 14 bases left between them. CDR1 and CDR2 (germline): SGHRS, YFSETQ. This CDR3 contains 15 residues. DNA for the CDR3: TGCGCCAGCAGCTTGGATGGCATCCCCCTGGAGACCCAGTACTTC. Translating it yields CASSLDGIPLETQYF.

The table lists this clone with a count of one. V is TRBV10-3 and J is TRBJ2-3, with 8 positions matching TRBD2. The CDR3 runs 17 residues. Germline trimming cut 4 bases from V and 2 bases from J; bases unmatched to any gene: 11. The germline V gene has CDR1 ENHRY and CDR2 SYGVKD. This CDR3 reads CAISGGLARSNTDTQYF. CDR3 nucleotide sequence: TGTGCCATCAGTGGAGGACTAGCCAGGTCCAACACAGATACGCAGTATTTT.

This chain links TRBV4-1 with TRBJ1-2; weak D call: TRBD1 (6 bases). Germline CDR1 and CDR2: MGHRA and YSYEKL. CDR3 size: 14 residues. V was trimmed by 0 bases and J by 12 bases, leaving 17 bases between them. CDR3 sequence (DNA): TGCGCCAGCAGCCAAGATCTGGGGGGGCGCGGCGACACCTTC. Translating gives CASSQDLGGRGDTF.

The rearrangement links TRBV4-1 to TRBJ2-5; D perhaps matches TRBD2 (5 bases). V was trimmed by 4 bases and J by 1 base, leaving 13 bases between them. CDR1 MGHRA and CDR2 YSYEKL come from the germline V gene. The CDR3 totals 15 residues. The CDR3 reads CASSPKRGFQETQYF. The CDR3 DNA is TGCGCCAGCAGCCCTAAAAGAGGGTTCCAAGAGACCCAGTACTTC.

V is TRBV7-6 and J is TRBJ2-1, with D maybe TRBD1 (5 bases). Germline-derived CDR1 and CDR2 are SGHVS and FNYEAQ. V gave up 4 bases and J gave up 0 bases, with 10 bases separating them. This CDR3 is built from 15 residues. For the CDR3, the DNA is TGTGCCAGCAGCTCCCTTAGGGGCTCCTACAATGAGCAGTTCTTC. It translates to CASSSLRGSYNEQFF.

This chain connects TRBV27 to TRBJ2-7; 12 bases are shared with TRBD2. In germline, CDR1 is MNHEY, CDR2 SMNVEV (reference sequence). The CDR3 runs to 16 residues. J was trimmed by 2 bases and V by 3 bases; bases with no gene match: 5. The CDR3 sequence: CASSFSTSGRAYEQYF. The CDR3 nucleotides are TGTGCCAGCAGTTTTTCGACTAGCGGGAGAGCCTACGAGCAGTACTTC.